The 30 T cell receptor beta chains in this list originate from one sample, sequenced in a study of shared clonotypes between healthy human individuals. Sequencing was performed with immunoSEQ multiplex PCR; in TCRdb, only in-frame clones are kept and a portion is missing. The repertoire holds 2 million to 2.5 million clones, with approximately 96% as singletons. The sample was naive CD4+ T cells sorted from blood. Subset meaning: CD45RA+ positively selected. The origin of the receptors is a man younger than 30 in good health.

This chain uses TRBV5-1 with TRBJ2-2, with a weak D call TRBD2 (5 bases). Trimming cost V 2 bases and J 7 bases, with 9 bases left between them. CDR1 is SGHRS, CDR2 YFSETQ, per germline. CDR3 size: 13 residues. This CDR3 reads CASSLEGVGELFF. For the CDR3, the DNA is TGCGCCAGCAGCTTAGAGGGAGTCGGGGAGCTGTTTTTT.

This clone was found once. This chain links TRBV18 with TRBJ1-2; possibly TRBD1 for D (5 bases). The CDR3 spans 17 residues. Germline CDR1 reads KGHSH; CDR2 reads LQKENI. V was pared by 5 bases and J by 0 bases, with 19 bases between. CDR3 region: CASSMNAAGAANYGYTF. CDR3 sequence (DNA): TGTGCCAGCTCAATGAACGCGGCTGGGGCCGCTAACTATGGCTACACCTTC.

The genes are TRBV18 and TRBJ2-7; a possible D gene is TRBD2 (5 bases). V lost 3 bases to trimming and J lost 7 bases, with 13 bases between them. The CDR3 has 13 residues. The V gene's germline CDR1 is KGHSH and CDR2 LQKENI. The CDR3 sequence is CASSPAGTGEQYF. In nucleotides, the CDR3 is TGTGCCAGCTCACCGGCAGGTACGGGAGAGCAGTACTTC. Drawing the rest from reference TRBV18 and TRBJ2-7, the complete variable domain is NAGVMQNPRHLVRRRGQEARLRCSPMKGHSHVYWYRQLPEEGLKFMVYLQKENIIDESGMPKERFSAEFPKEGPSILRIQQVVRGDSAAYFCASSPAGTGEQYFGPGTRLTVT.

This chain joins TRBV11-2 and TRBJ2-5; D possibly corresponds to TRBD2 (6 bases). With 3 bases removed from V and 4 bases from J, the gap between germline ends came to 24 bases. The V gene's germline CDR1 is SGHAT and CDR2 FQNNGV. This CDR3 region has 18 residues. CDR3 nucleotide sequence: TGTGCCAGCAGCTTGGCGGGGATCCAGATAGTACGGGGAGAGACCCAGTACTTC. It yields the protein CASSLAGIQIVRGETQYF.

This sequence joins TRBV10-3 and TRBJ1-3, with TRBD1 as a possible D gene (6 bases). CDR3 length: 16 residues. Germline V gene data show CDR1 as ENHRY and CDR2 as SYGVKD. The V end lost 6 bases, the J end lost 0 bases, and 15 bases lay between the germline ends. The CDR3 DNA follows: TGTGCCATCAGCCGGACAGAGGATTTCTCTGGAAACACCATATATTTT. Amino acids: CAISRTEDFSGNTIYF.

The V gene is TRBV30, the J gene TRBJ1-2, with D tentatively TRBD1 (5 bases). CDR1 GTSNPN and CDR2 SVGIG come from the germline V gene (reference sequence). The CDR3 runs 13 residues. Between the trimmed V and J ends, which lost 1 base and 8 bases, there was a span of 14 bases. The CDR3 bases are TGTGCCTGGAGTGCACAGCAAGGGGAAGGCTACACCTTC. Residues: CAWSAQQGEGYTF.

The V and J genes are TRBV6-1 and TRBJ2-3, with 7 bases matching TRBD2. Looked up from germline, CDR1 is MNHNS and CDR2 is SASEGT. The CDR3 loop spans 12 amino acids. J lost 10 bases, V lost 6 bases, and 7 bases had no gene match. CDR3 nucleotides: TGTGCCAGCAGAGCTAGCGGTTTCCCGCAGTATTTT. Protein sequence: CASRASGFPQYF.

J is TRBJ2-7 and V is TRBV9, with TRBD1 identical over 9 bases. From germline, CDR1 is SGDLS and CDR2 YYNGEE. J lost 5 bases, V lost 0 bases, and 9 bases had no gene match. This CDR3 is 16 amino acids long. The CDR3 DNA is TGTGCCAGCAGCGTAGCGGACAGGGGCATGGTCCACGAGCAGTACTTC. Encoded protein: CASSVADRGMVHEQYF.

V usage is TRBV5-1 and J usage is TRBJ2-1; TRBD2 aligns across 7 bases. Germline CDR1 is SGHRS and CDR2 is YFSETQ. This CDR3 has 14 amino acids. V was clipped by 3 bases and J by 2 bases; unmatched bases: 2. Here the CDR3 reads CASSSGGTYNEQFF. The CDR3 DNA follows: TGCGCCAGCAGCTCGGGGGGAACCTACAATGAGCAGTTCTTC.

V is TRBV27 and J is TRBJ1-4; the D gene is possibly TRBD1 (6 bases). V was cut by 2 bases and J by 7 bases, with 17 bases left in between. CDR3 length equals 16 residues. Germline-derived CDR1 and CDR2 are MNHEY and SMNVEV (reference sequence). The CDR3 sequence: CASSLIFGGPGEKLFF. CDR3 coding DNA: TGTGCCAGCAGTTTAATATTTGGGGGGCCAGGTGAAAAACTGTTTTTT.

V usage is TRBV14 and J usage is TRBJ1-2, with a tentative D call TRBD1 (5 bases). The CDR3 runs to 13 residues. The germline CDR1 and CDR2 sequences are SGHDN and FVKESK. Trimming removed 5 bases at V and 5 bases at J, with 12 bases between. The chain's CDR3 is CASSSAGTYGYTF. The DNA of the CDR3 is TGTGCCAGCAGCTCAGCGGGGACTTATGGCTACACCTTC.

About this clone itself: Other DNA variants within this sample encode the same CDR3. This sequence joins TRBV7-9 and TRBJ1-4; 10 bases agree with TRBD1. CDR3 length: 14 residues. From germline, CDR1 is SEHNR and CDR2 FQNEAQ (reference sequence). V shed 5 bases, J shed 7 bases, and the junction held 4 bases outside the gene matches. The CDR3 coding sequence is TGTGCCAGCAGCCAGGACAGGGGGGGTGAAAAACTGTTTTTT. This codes for CASSQDRGGEKLFF.

Note on this clone: This CDR3 is also generated by other DNA sequences in the sample. The chain's CDR3 is CASSQDRSYGYTF. In nucleotides, the CDR3 is TGTGCCAGCAGCCAAGACAGGTCCTATGGCTACACCTTC. The chain combines TRBV14 with TRBJ1-2; D uncertain. CDR3 length equals 13 residues. Germline V CDR1 and CDR2: SGHDN, FVKESK. V lost 0 bases, J lost 4 bases, and 6 bases lay in between.

CDR3 residues: CASSLSGRRQPQHF. The CDR3 DNA is TGTGCCAGCAGTTTATCGGGACGACGTCAGCCCCAGCATTTT. The gene calls are TRBV28 and TRBJ1-5; possible D gene TRBD1, 5 bases. V lost 1 base and J lost 6, with 10 bases in between. CDR3 length equals 14 residues. CDR1 and CDR2 from the germline V gene are MDHEN and SYDVKM.

The genes are TRBV6-5 and TRBJ2-7; D gene ambiguous. Trimming took off 10 bases at V and 3 bases at J, with 10 bases between the two ends. The CDR3 contains 11 residues. The germline V gene has CDR1 MNHEY and CDR2 SVGAGI. The CDR3 DNA sequence: TGTGCCACCAAAAACCGCTACGAGCAGTACTTC. This translates into CATKNRYEQYF.

The J gene is TRBJ1-1, the V gene TRBV28; no definite D call. Germline lookup yields CDR1 MDHEN and CDR2 SYDVKM. This CDR3 has 11 residues. V gave up 2 bases and J gave up 7 bases, with 5 bases separating them. Written as DNA, the CDR3 is TGTGCCAGCAGTTTAAGGATTGAAGCTTTCTTT. Translation: CASSLRIEAFF. Drawing the rest from reference TRBV28 and TRBJ1-1, the complete variable domain is DVKVTQSSRYLVKRTGEKVFLECVQDMDHENMFWYRQDPGLGLRLIYFSYDVKMKEKGDIPEGYSVSREKKERFSLILESASTNQTSMYLCASSLRIEAFFGQGTRLTVV.

The genes are TRBV10-3 and TRBJ2-7; TRBD2 matches 9 bases. The CDR3 has 14 amino acids. Germline CDR1 ENHRY, CDR2 SYGVKD. V lost 5 bases to trimming and J lost 3 bases; unmatched junction nucleotides: 5. The CDR3 reads CAISPTSGLYEQYF. As DNA, the CDR3 is TGTGCCATCAGTCCGACTAGCGGCCTCTACGAGCAGTACTTC.

The chain uses TRBV6-6 and TRBJ2-1, with a possible D match to TRBD1 (6 bases). Trimming pared 6 bases from V and 1 base from J, leaving 10 bases between. From germline, CDR1 is MNHNY and CDR2 SVGAGI (reference sequence). The CDR3 sequence is 14 residues long. CDR3 DNA sequence: TGTGCCAGCAGGCAACAGGGATCCTACAATGAGCAGTTCTTC. Translation: CASRQQGSYNEQFF.

The J gene is TRBJ1-2, the V gene TRBV5-1; D is possibly TRBD1 (5 bases). The germline CDR1 and CDR2 sequences are SGHRS and YFSETQ. Deletions cut 4 bases from V and 7 bases from J, with 14 bases between. The CDR3 consists of 13 residues. The CDR3 nucleotides are TGCGCCAGCAGCCCCGGGGCCAGGCGTGGCTACACCTTC. Amino acids: CASSPGARRGYTF. The full variable domain, in which reference TRBV5-1 and TRBJ1-2 provide the parts outside the CDR3, is KAGVTQTPRYLIKTRGQQVTLSCSPISGHRSVSWYQQTPGQGLQFLFEYFSETQRNKGNFPGRFSGRQFSNSRSEMNVSTLELGDSALYLCASSPGARRGYTFGSGTRLTVV.

The CDR3 sequence is CASSLDPLTRVTDTQYF. In DNA form, the CDR3 reads TGTGCCAGCAGCTTAGATCCCTTGACTAGAGTGACAGATACGCAGTATTTT. The chain is built from TRBV11-2 and TRBJ2-3, with D maybe TRBD2 (6 bases). V was pared by 0 bases and J by 3 bases, with 16 bases between. CDR1 and CDR2 (germline): SGHAT, FQNNGV. The CDR3 length is 17 residues.

V usage is TRBV10-3 and J usage is TRBJ1-6; 9 bases align to TRBD1. The CDR3 has 14 residues. The germline CDR1 and CDR2 sequences are ENHRY and SYGVKD. J lost 9 bases, V lost 11 bases, and 11 bases had no gene match. Here the CDR3 reads CASTEDRGGSPLHF. CDR3 nucleotides: TGTGCCTCAACCGAGGACAGGGGTGGTTCACCCCTCCACTTT.

This clone appeared a single time. The rearrangement uses TRBV10-2 and TRBJ2-7; 9 nucleotides align to TRBD2. The germline V gene has CDR1 WSHSY and CDR2 SAAADI. This CDR3 has 15 residues. J gave up 0 bases and V 2 bases, and 2 bases lay outside the gene matches. The CDR3 loop is CASSEGLASSYEQYF. The CDR3 nucleotides are TGCGCCAGCAGTGAGGGACTAGCGTCCTCCTACGAGCAGTACTTC.

The J gene is TRBJ2-1, the V gene TRBV10-3; D remains ambiguous. The V end was cut by 0 bases, the J end by 5 bases, with 8 bases between. The CDR3 is made up of 14 amino acids. Germline V lookup: CDR1 ENHRY, CDR2 SYGVKD. The CDR3 DNA reads as TGTGCCATCAGTGAGTCGGGCAGTGACAATGAGCAGTTCTTC. It yields the protein CAISESGSDNEQFF.

The gene calls are TRBV28 and TRBJ1-4; D not resolved. This CDR3 has 15 residues. V lost 2 bases to trimming and J lost 7 bases, with 14 bases between them. Germline CDR1 reads MDHEN; CDR2 reads SYDVKM. CDR3 DNA: TGTGCCAGCAGTTTAAGGACTGGCGCCCCTGAAAAACTGTTTTTT. This gives the protein CASSLRTGAPEKLFF.

The V and J genes are TRBV18 and TRBJ1-4; D gene ambiguous. The V gene's germline CDR1 is KGHSH and CDR2 LQKENI. V lost 6 bases and J lost 0, with 17 bases in between. The CDR3 has 17 residues. CDR3 loop: CASSPTHSGATNEKLFF. The CDR3 DNA reads TGTGCCAGCTCTCCTACCCACTCGGGTGCAACTAATGAAAAACTGTTTTTT. Full variable domain (remainder filled in from reference TRBV18 and TRBJ1-4): NAGVMQNPRHLVRRRGQEARLRCSPMKGHSHVYWYRQLPEEGLKFMVYLQKENIIDESGMPKERFSAEFPKEGPSILRIQQVVRGDSAAYFCASSPTHSGATNEKLFFGSGTQLSVL.

The chain joins TRBV7-2 to TRBJ2-7; a weak D match, TRBD2 (5 bases). The V and J ends lost 0 bases and 3 bases respectively, with 9 bases between them. The V gene's germline CDR1 is SGHTA and CDR2 FQGNSA. The CDR3 loop spans 14 amino acids. The CDR3 DNA sequence: TGTGCCAGCAGCTTAGCGGGAGCCTTCTACGAGCAGTACTTC. Protein product: CASSLAGAFYEQYF.

As to this clone: The sample carries other DNA sequences with the same CDR3. The chain has TRBV5-1 and TRBJ2-1, with D possibly TRBD1 on 6 matching bases. Trimming cost V 0 bases and J 0 bases, with 10 bases left between them. The V gene's germline CDR1 is SGHRS and CDR2 YFSETQ. The CDR3 runs to 16 residues. In nucleotides, the CDR3 is TGCGCCAGCAGCTTGGTGGGGGCTAGCTCCTACAATGAGCAGTTCTTC. Protein product: CASSLVGASSYNEQFF.

Concerning this clone itself: In the same sample, other DNA sequences code for this CDR3. The V gene is TRBV7-2, the J gene TRBJ1-6; 8 nucleotides match TRBD1. The germline V gene encodes CDR1 SGHTA and CDR2 FQGNSA. J was trimmed by 1 base and V by 2 bases; bases with no gene match: 1. The CDR3 extends over 16 amino acids. CDR3 in amino acids: CASSLTGGSYNSPLHF. The CDR3 DNA is TGTGCCAGCAGCTTAACAGGGGGTTCCTATAATTCACCCCTCCACTTT.

This rearrangement joins TRBV15 to TRBJ1-3; possibly TRBD1 for D (6 bases). Trimming removed 0 bases from V and 1 base from J, with 10 bases in between. Germline lookup yields CDR1 LNHNV and CDR2 YYDKDF (reference sequence). This CDR3 is 16 amino acids long. CDR3 protein: CATSRDRGTSGNTIYF. Written as DNA, the CDR3 is TGTGCCACCAGCAGAGATCGCGGGACATCTGGAAACACCATATATTTT.

This clone was seen a few times. This same CDR3 is encoded by further DNA sequences in the sample. The chain employs TRBV5-4 and TRBJ1-1, with D hard to call. Trimming removed 2 bases at V and 2 bases at J, with 7 bases between. The CDR3 runs to 13 residues. In germline, CDR1 is SGHNT, CDR2 YYREEE (reference sequence). The chain's CDR3 is CASSFDRNTEAFF. The CDR3 coding sequence is TGTGCCAGCAGCTTTGACCGAAACACTGAAGCTTTCTTT.